The text below deals with one T cell receptor (beta chain). Its antigen is not identified. Method: immunoSEQ multiplex PCR; TCRdb's copy keeps in-frame clones and lacks some. Here the sample spans tens of thousands of clones, 90% being singletons. This sample was included in a study of PD-1 blockade in classical Hodgkin lymphoma. General study points: Newly diagnosed patients and complete responders had comparable diversity at baseline.

Time point defined: cycle 4 day 1 (C4D1), after around six weeks of nivolumab. In every patient, relapse followed autologous stem cell transplantation, while exposure to brentuximab vedotin differed. The CDR3 consists of 13 residues. V was clipped by 5 bases and J by 8 bases, with 16 bases between them. Germline assignment: CDR1 SNHLY and CDR2 FYNNEI. The source is a human donor with classical Hodgkin lymphoma. The chain combines TRBV2 with TRBJ2-7; D perhaps matches TRBD1 (6 bases). This specimen consisted of peripheral blood mononuclear cells (PBMCs), obtained before the fourth cycle of nivolumab. The chain's CDR3 is CASSTGLTFQQYF. As DNA, the CDR3 is TGTGCCAGCAGTACAGGGTTGACCTTCCAGCAGTACTTC.